These T cell receptor beta chains were read from a single sample in a study of T cell responses to AZD1222 COVID-19 vaccine. Repertoires were generated with immunoSEQ multiplex PCR, while TCRdb's copy carries only in-frame clones and drops some. The repertoire consists of roughly 150,000 clones, with roughly 86% occurring once and the leading ten covering more than 5%. The sample here was peripheral blood, taken on day 0 of AZD1222 vaccination. The receptors here all came from an adult in good health. Both conserved end residues are part of each CDR3. D genes are given only for firm matches. Not all rows give a size; the values are once, few, many and, for expanded clones, a class.

D gene	CDR3 length	clone size	V gene	J gene	CDR3 DNA	CDR3 protein
.	14	.	TRBV18	TRBJ1-4	TGTGCCAGCTCACCACCGGAGAAGAGAGAAAAACTGTTTTTT	CASSPPEKREKLFF
.	13	.	TRBV6-2/TRBV6-3	TRBJ2-7	TGTGCCAGCAGTTACTCGGACGGTGGTGGACAGTACTTC	CASSYSDGGGQYF
.	13	.	TRBV30	TRBJ1-6	TGTGCCTGGACCCCTTGGCAGGGTTCACCCCTCCACTTT	CAWTPWQGSPLHF
.	14	few	TRBV28	TRBJ1-4	TGTGCCAGCCGTGAACAGGGTCGGAGTGAAAAACTGTTTTTT	CASREQGRSEKLFF
.	17	.	TRBV7-8	TRBJ2-5	TGTGCCAGCAGCTTAGGACAGGCGATCTCGTTCCAAGAGACCCAGTACTTC	CASSLGQAISFQETQYF
.	14	.	TRBV5-6	TRBJ1-6	TGTGCCAGCAGACGTGACACTGGCAATTCACCCCTCCACTTT	CASRRDTGNSPLHF
.	18	.	TRBV14	TRBJ2-2	TGTGCCAGCAGCCACCTGCACTTTGGGGCTGGGAACACCGGGGAGCTGTTTTTT	CASSHLHFGAGNTGELFF
.	15	.	TRBV7-3	TRBJ1-4	TGTGCCAGCAGCTTAACTCCCGGGACTAATGAAAAACTGTTTTTT	CASSLTPGTNEKLFF
TRBD1	15	.	TRBV10-3	TRBJ1-1	TGTGCCATCAGGCCGGGACAGGGGGCGCACACTGAAGCTTTCTTT	CAIRPGQGAHTEAFF
TRBD1	13	.	TRBV19	TRBJ1-2	TGTGCCAGTAGTATGGACAGGTCCTATGGCTACACCTTC	CASSMDRSYGYTF